One sample yielded the 25 T cell receptor beta chains listed below, sequenced in a study of blood T cell repertoires in COVID-19. Profiling relied on immunoSEQ multiplex PCR, and the TCRdb table lists in-frame clones only, not all of them. The table has 350,000 to 400,000 clones, 70% to 90% seen once; the top ten hold around 0.97%. The specimen sequenced was PBMCs or T cells enriched from blood (not recorded which). These receptors all come from a woman in her 30s with acute COVID-19.

This clone was detected once. The chain recombines TRBV2 with TRBJ2-5; D remains unclear. With 4 bases removed from V and 5 bases from J, the gap between germline ends came to 8 bases. This CDR3 is built from 12 residues. CDR1 and CDR2 from the germline V gene are SNHLY and FYNNEI. In DNA, the CDR3 is TGTGCCAGCAGTGTCGAACGGGAGACCCAGTACTTC. Its protein is CASSVERETQYF.

The chain combines TRBV5-1 with TRBJ2-5, with a weak D call TRBD2 (5 bases). The V end lost 2 bases, the J end lost 5 bases, and 10 bases lay between the germline ends. Germline values: CDR1 SGHRS, CDR2 YFSETQ. This CDR3 is 13 amino acids long. The CDR3 is CASSFGGFETQYF. The DNA for the CDR3 is TGCGCCAGCAGCTTCGGAGGTTTCGAGACCCAGTACTTC.

The J gene is TRBJ1-5, the V gene TRBV19, with D possibly being TRBD1 (6 bases). CDR1 is LNHDA, CDR2 SQIVND, per germline (reference sequence). The V end was cut by 2 bases, the J end by 7 bases, with 6 bases between. This CDR3 region has 12 residues. In DNA form, the CDR3 reads TGTGCCAGTAGTATAAGGGGGCAGCCCCAGCATTTT. It yields the protein CASSIRGQPQHF. Using reference TRBV19 and TRBJ1-5 for the parts outside the CDR3, the full variable domain is DGGITQSPKYLFRKEGQNVTLSCEQNLNHDAMYWYRQDPGQGLRLIYYSQIVNDFQKGDIAEGYSVSREKKESFPLTVTSAQKNPTAFYLCASSIRGQPQHFGDGTRLSIL.

The chain carries TRBV5-6 and TRBJ1-1; 9 bases map to TRBD1. This CDR3 comprises 13 residues. V shed 4 bases and J 8 bases; nucleotides not matched to a gene: 6. CDR1 is SGHDT, CDR2 YYEEEE, per germline. The CDR3, as DNA: TGTGCCAGCAGCAGGGACAGGGATAAGGAAGCTTTCTTT. It yields the protein CASSRDRDKEAFF.

CDR3 DNA: TGTGCCACCAGTCGGACTGGTGTCTCCTACAATGAGCAGTTCTTC. Translated: CATSRTGVSYNEQFF. The chain employs TRBV24-1 and TRBJ2-1; D might be TRBD2 (5 bases). The CDR3 spans 15 residues. Trimming shortened V by 6 bases and J by 0 bases, and 11 bases separated the two germline ends. CDR1 and CDR2 from the germline V gene are KGHDR and SFDVKD.

CDR3 sequence reads: CASSTGLAGRNEQFF. In nucleotides, the CDR3 is TGTGCCAGCAGCACCGGACTAGCGGGGCGCAATGAGCAGTTCTTC. The chain recombines TRBV7-3 with TRBJ2-1; 12 nucleotides match TRBD2. V lost 5 bases to trimming and J lost 6 bases; unmatched junction nucleotides: 5. CDR3 length: 15 residues. Germline assignment: CDR1 SGHTA and CDR2 FQGTGA.

The CDR3 loop is CASSLGRVNSPLHF. CDR3 in DNA: TGTGCCAGCAGCTTAGGGCGGGTTAATTCACCCCTCCACTTT. The V call is TRBV7-2, the J call TRBJ1-6; no reliable D call. CDR1 is SGHTA and CDR2 is FQGNSA in the germline V gene. The V end was cut by 1 base, the J end by 6 bases, with 7 bases between. The CDR3 consists of 14 residues.

The chain uses TRBV9 and TRBJ2-7, with unresolved D. CDR3 length: 12 residues. V gave up 0 bases and J gave up 2 bases, with 3 bases separating them. Germline CDR1 SGDLS, CDR2 YYNGEE. This CDR3 reads CASSVVTYEQYF. CDR3 nucleotide sequence: TGTGCCAGCAGCGTAGTTACCTACGAGCAGTACTTC.

This chain connects TRBV4-1 to TRBJ1-5; 9 bases fit TRBD1. V was clipped by 4 bases and J by 4 bases; unmatched bases: 2. CDR1 and CDR2 (germline): MGHRA, YSYEKL. CDR3 length: 14 residues. Here the CDR3 reads CASSLGQGNQPQHF. The CDR3 region has the DNA TGCGCCAGCAGCCTTGGACAGGGGAATCAGCCCCAGCATTTT.

V and J are TRBV20-1 and TRBJ1-1; 7 bases map to TRBD1. CDR1 is DFQATT, CDR2 SNEGSKA, per germline (reference sequence). Trimming cost V 5 bases and J 10 bases; bases outside gene matches: 7. The length of the CDR3 is 11 residues. CDR3 DNA sequence: TGCAGTGCTTCCAGACAGGGCCGAGCTTTCTTT. It translates to CSASRQGRAFF.

The rearrangement uses TRBV6-5 and TRBJ2-5; 11 bases map to TRBD1. V was pared by 8 bases and J by 5 bases, with 7 bases of the junction left unmatched. The CDR3 has 14 amino acids. The germline gives CDR1 MNHEY, CDR2 SVGAGI. The CDR3 loop is CASYGTGGVETQYF. CDR3 bases: TGTGCCAGCTACGGGACAGGGGGAGTGGAGACCCAGTACTTC.

The chain carries TRBV2 and TRBJ1-1; possible D gene TRBD1, 5 bases. Germline V lookup: CDR1 SNHLY, CDR2 FYNNEI. This CDR3 spans 14 amino acids. V was shortened by 6 bases and J by 1 base, with 12 bases between the two germline ends. The CDR3 sequence is CASRAHRKNTEAFF. CDR3 DNA: TGTGCCAGCAGAGCTCACAGGAAGAACACTGAAGCTTTCTTT.

The CDR3 is CASSRGDSSGNTIYF. Written as DNA, the CDR3 is TGTGCCAGCAGCCGCGGCGACAGCTCTGGAAACACCATATATTTT. V usage is TRBV14 and J usage is TRBJ1-3, with a possible D match to TRBD1 (5 bases). Germline V gene sequence: CDR1 SGHDN, CDR2 FVKESK. The CDR3 is made up of 15 amino acids. V was cut by 4 bases and J by 0 bases, with 10 bases left in between.

The chain combines TRBV30 with TRBJ1-5, with 7 bases that match TRBD1. There are 15 residues in the CDR3. After removal of 4 bases from V and 4 bases from J, the junction contained 10 bases not matched to a gene. Germline V gene sequence: CDR1 GTSNPN, CDR2 SVGIG (reference sequence). CDR3 bases: TGTGCCTGGATTGAAAAGGGGGCAACGAATCAGCCCCAGCATTTT. It specifies CAWIEKGATNQPQHF.

The chain joins TRBV30 to TRBJ1-2; possible D gene TRBD1, 5 bases. CDR3 size: 13 residues. Looked up from germline, CDR1 is GTSNPN and CDR2 is SVGIG (reference sequence). The CDR3 region is CASDRIGTAGYTF. CDR3 coding DNA: TGTGCTTCTGACCGTATCGGGACTGCTGGCTACACCTTC.

This clone was detected once. The rearrangement joins TRBV3-1 (or the pseudogene TRBV3-2) to TRBJ2-7, with a tentative D call TRBD2 (6 bases). The CDR3 contains 15 residues. Trimming stripped 1 base from V and 4 bases from J, with 14 bases between. Germline V gives CDR1 LGHDT, CDR2 YNNKEL (reference sequence). This chain's CDR3 is CASSQGHSGEYEQYF. The CDR3 bases are TGTGCCAGCAGCCAAGGTCATTCGGGAGAATACGAGCAGTACTTC.

The J gene is TRBJ2-5, the V gene TRBV7-9; TRBD1 agrees at 9 bases. The V and J ends lost 5 bases and 5 bases, in that order; junction bases with no gene match: 6. Germline lookup yields CDR1 SEHNR and CDR2 FQNEAQ (reference sequence). This CDR3 has 14 residues. CDR3 nucleotides: TGTGCCAGCAGCCCCGGGGACAGGGCGGAGACCCAGTACTTC. This codes for CASSPGDRAETQYF.

This chain uses TRBV7-2 with TRBJ1-5; 7 bases are shared with TRBD1. Trimming at V came to 0 bases and at J to 4 bases, leaving 6 bases not matched to a gene. Germline-derived CDR1 and CDR2 are SGHTA and FQGNSA. This CDR3 is built from 16 residues. This CDR3 is CASSLAGQLGNQPQHF. The CDR3 DNA follows: TGTGCCAGCAGCTTAGCGGGACAGTTAGGGAATCAGCCCCAGCATTTT.

J is TRBJ2-1 and V is TRBV13; 7 nucleotides agree with TRBD1. This CDR3 region has 15 residues. The junction had 15 bases not matched to a gene; V was cut back by 4 bases and J by 12 bases. CDR1 is PRHDT, CDR2 FYEKMQ, per germline (reference sequence). Here the CDR3 reads CASSYRDRRSEWQFF. Written as DNA, the CDR3 is TGTGCCAGCAGCTACCGGGACAGACGATCGGAATGGCAGTTCTTC. The full variable domain, its missing parts supplied by reference TRBV13 and TRBJ2-1, is AAGVIQSPRHLIKEKRETATLKCYPIPRHDTVYWYQQGPGQDPQFLISFYEKMQSDKGSIPDRFSAQQFSDYHSELNMSSLELGDSALYFCASSYRDRRSEWQFFGPGTRLTVL.

The chain employs TRBV7-2 and TRBJ2-1, with 9 bases fitting TRBD2. Trimming removed 3 bases from V and 2 bases from J; junction bases left unmatched: 2. The CDR3 is 15 residues long. Per the germline V gene, CDR1 is SGHTA and CDR2 is FQGNSA. This chain's CDR3 is CASSFAGGAYNEQFF. Written as DNA, the CDR3 is TGTGCCAGCAGCTTCGCGGGAGGGGCCTACAATGAGCAGTTCTTC. Combining the CDR3 with reference TRBV7-2 and TRBJ2-1 gives the whole variable domain GAGVSQSPSNKVTEKGKDVELRCDPISGHTALYWYRQSLGQGLEFLIYFQGNSAPDKSGLPSDRFSAERTGGSVSTLTIQRTQQEDSAVYLCASSFAGGAYNEQFFGPGTRLTVL.

A note on this clone: A junction end diverges from the germline sequence, so it may reflect a read error. V gene TRBV27 combines with J gene TRBJ2-3; D remains unclear. The V gene's germline CDR1 is MNHEY and CDR2 SMNVEV (reference sequence). This CDR3 is 13 amino acids long. The CDR3 region has the DNA TGTGCCAGCAGTGTATCCATAGCTGATACGCAGTATTTT. This codes for CASSVSIADTQYF.

CDR3 protein: CSADTGGFPTTEAFF. DNA of the CDR3: TGCAGCGCCGATACAGGGGGGTTCCCCACCACTGAAGCTTTCTTT. The chain uses TRBV29-1 and TRBJ1-1, with TRBD1 matching over 8 bases. The V and J ends lost 7 bases and 4 bases, in that order; junction bases with no gene match: 14. CDR1 is SQVTM and CDR2 is ANQGSEA in the germline V gene. The CDR3 runs 15 residues.

V usage is TRBV5-6 and J usage is TRBJ2-7, with 8 bases identical to TRBD1. The V segment lost 0 bases and the J segment 6 bases; nucleotides outside the gene matches: 5. Germline values: CDR1 SGHDT, CDR2 YYEEEE. The CDR3 consists of 14 residues. The CDR3 region is CASSLVDREVEQYF. The CDR3 nucleotides read TGTGCCAGCAGCTTGGTGGACAGGGAAGTCGAGCAGTACTTC.

The chain employs TRBV5-3 and TRBJ2-7, with 9 bases matching TRBD1. TRBV5-3 is an ORF for which the function is uncertain. Trimming took 4 bases from V and 0 from J; bases not matched to a gene: 8. The length of the CDR3 is 16 residues. Written as DNA, the CDR3 is TGTGCCAGAAGCCGTCCGGGACAGGGTTTCTCCTACGAGCAGTACTTC. This gives the protein CARSRPGQGFSYEQYF.

The V call is TRBV5-1, the J call TRBJ2-2, with TRBD1 matching over 11 bases. The V gene end was trimmed by 3 bases and the J gene end by 6 bases; junction bases not matched to a gene: 4. There are 15 residues in the CDR3. In germline, CDR1 is SGHRS, CDR2 YFSETQ. As DNA, the CDR3 is TGCGCCAGCAGCTGGAAGGGACAGGGGGCCGGGGAGCTGTTTTTT. Its protein is CASSWKGQGAGELFF.